A selection of T cell receptor beta chains follows, all from one sample in a study of CD8 T cells in Susac syndrome. TCRdb ran MiXCR on the immunoSEQ multiplex PCR reads and lists one entry per CDR3 protein. Counted here are about 150,000 distinct CDR3 sequences, about 95% occurring once; the ten biggest clones make up 0.14% to 0.15%. The sample taken for sequencing was CD8+ T cells from PBMCs. The receptors here all came from a human donor with multiple sclerosis. CDR3s include the opening cysteine and the closing phenylalanine or tryptophan. The D gene is left open where the match is weak. Size is stated for part of the rows, as once, few or many counts, or as a class when the clone is expanded.

D,size,J,V,CDR3,DNA
-,-,TRBJ1-1,TRBV5-1,CANDRMNTEAFF,TGCGCCAACGACAGAATGAACACTGAAGCTTTCTTT
-,-,TRBJ1-6,TRBV4-1,CASSQEYRRDSPLHF,TGCGCCAGCAGCCAAGAGTACAGGAGAGATTCACCCCTCCACTTT
-,-,TRBJ2-7,TRBV5-1,CASSLSEVLVHNEQYF,TGCGCCAGCAGCTTGTCGGAGGTTTTGGTTCACAACGAGCAGTACTTC
-,once,TRBJ2-4,TRBV2,CASSEDKGKNIQYF,TGTGCCAGCAGCGAAGACAAGGGCAAAAACATTCAGTACTTC
-,-,TRBJ1-4,TRBV4-1,CASSQVREGLFF,TGCGCCAGCAGCCAAGTGAGAGAAGGACTGTTTTTT
TRBD2,-,TRBJ2-1,TRBV3-1,CASSQDGSGAYNEQFF,TGTGCCAGCAGCCAAGATGGTAGCGGGGCCTACAATGAGCAGTTCTTC
TRBD1,-,TRBJ1-1,TRBV4-2,CASRMRTGGGNTEAFF,TGTGCCAGCAGGATGAGAACAGGGGGCGGGAACACTGAAGCTTTCTTT
-,-,TRBJ2-1,TRBV20-1,CSAPTSNEQFF,TGCAGTGCCCCTACTAGCAATGAGCAGTTCTTC
-,-,TRBJ1-2,TRBV25-1,CASSPTDRRDGYTF,TGTGCCAGCAGTCCCACCGACAGGCGGGACGGCTACACCTTC
TRBD1,-,TRBJ1-1,TRBV20-1,CSARYSTGEAFF,TGCAGTGCTAGATACTCGACAGGGGAAGCTTTCTTT
-,-,TRBJ1-1,TRBV30,CAWSPGTNTEAFF,TGTGCCTGGAGCCCAGGGACGAACACTGAAGCTTTCTTT
TRBD1,-,TRBJ2-7,TRBV18,CASSPAGTGPYEQYF,TGTGCCAGCTCACCAGCGGGGACAGGGCCATACGAGCAGTACTTC
-,-,TRBJ2-7,TRBV5-6,CASKDMYEQYF,TGTGCCAGCAAGGACATGTACGAGCAGTACTTC
TRBD1,once,TRBJ1-1,TRBV29-1,CSVTTGTNTEAFF,TGCAGCGTGACGACAGGGACGAACACTGAAGCTTTCTTT
-,-,TRBJ1-2,TRBV12-3/TRBV12-4,CASSAEGNGYTF,TGTGCCAGCAGTGCTGAGGGAAACGGCTACACCTTC
TRBD1,once,TRBJ1-1,TRBV6-6,CASIQGGREAFF,TGTGCCAGCATTCAGGGGGGACGGGAAGCTTTCTTT
TRBD2,-,TRBJ2-1,TRBV7-8,CASSLAWGEGPYNEQFF,TGTGCCAGCAGCTTAGCTTGGGGGGAGGGACCCTACAATGAGCAGTTCTTC
TRBD1,-,TRBJ2-5,TRBV2,CASSRDREYQETQYF,TGTGCCAGCTCCCGGGACAGGGAATACCAAGAGACCCAGTACTTC
-,-,TRBJ2-1,TRBV30,CAWSPRGTVSYNEQFF,TGTGCCTGGAGTCCTCGGGGGACGGTTTCCTACAATGAGCAGTTCTTC
-,-,TRBJ1-5,TRBV5-1,CASSPTVGGQPQHF,TGCGCCAGCAGCCCTACAGTGGGCGGGCAGCCCCAGCATTTT
-,-,TRBJ1-5,TRBV9,CASSVGSGVNQPQHF,TGTGCCAGCAGCGTAGGTTCAGGGGTTAATCAGCCCCAGCATTTT
-,-,TRBJ2-3,TRBV27,CASSFPGLSTDTQYF,TGTGCCAGCAGTTTCCCGGGACTGTCCACAGATACGCAGTATTTT
-,-,TRBJ1-5,TRBV14,CASSQAPVQPQHF,TGTGCCAGCAGCCAAGCCCCCGTCCAGCCCCAGCATTTT
TRBD1,-,TRBJ1-2,TRBV5-4,CASSPPGQGALDYGYTF,TGTGCCAGCAGCCCGCCGGGACAGGGGGCGCTGGACTATGGCTACACCTTC
TRBD1,-,TRBJ1-2,TRBV20-1,CSARETGHYGYTF,TGCAGTGCTAGAGAGACAGGGCACTATGGCTACACCTTC
-,-,TRBJ1-2,TRBV4-2,CASSQDRGSNYGYTF,TGTGCCAGCAGCCAAGATCGAGGCAGTAACTATGGCTACACCTTC
-,-,TRBJ1-1,TRBV30,CAWSPGQDTFF,TGTGCCTGGAGTCCGGGCCAAGACACTTTCTTT
-,-,TRBJ1-2,TRBV27,CASKVGVLDGYTF,TGTGCCAGCAAGGTCGGGGTTCTCGATGGCTACACCTTC
-,-,TRBJ1-1,TRBV24-1,CATKQGQNTEAFF,TGTGCCACGAAGCAAGGGCAGAACACTGAAGCTTTCTTT
-,-,TRBJ2-3,TRBV12-3/TRBV12-4,CASRAGLTDTQYF,TGTGCCAGCAGGGCCGGGTTAACAGATACGCAGTATTTT
-,-,TRBJ1-2,TRBV27,CASSSFLQGLLVGGGYTF,TGTGCCAGCAGTTCCTTTCTACAGGGATTGTTGGTTGGAGGTGGCTACACCTTC
-,-,TRBJ1-1,TRBV13,CASSLGRGGWTEAFF,TGTGCCAGCAGCTTAGGAAGGGGCGGTTGGACTGAAGCTTTCTTT
-,-,TRBJ2-3,TRBV2,CASRLAHTDTQYF,TGTGCCAGCAGACTAGCCCACACAGATACGCAGTATTTT
-,-,TRBJ2-2,TRBV6-5,CASSSRDTLNTGELFF,TGTGCCAGCAGTTCCCGGGACACCCTCAACACCGGGGAGCTGTTTTTT
TRBD1,-,TRBJ2-7,TRBV6-1,CASSPDRVEYF,TGTGCCAGCAGTCCGGACAGGGTGGAGTACTTC
-,-,TRBJ2-3,TRBV5-1,CASSLWDGSDTQYF,TGCGCCAGCAGCTTGTGGGACGGATCAGATACGCAGTATTTT
TRBD1,-,TRBJ2-3,TRBV7-9,CASSSAIIGQGAMGTQYF,TGTGCCAGCAGCTCCGCGATCATAGGACAGGGCGCCATGGGTACGCAGTATTTT
-,once,TRBJ2-5,TRBV7-9,CASSFAQRETQYF,TGTGCCAGCAGCTTCGCTCAGAGAGAGACCCAGTACTTC
TRBD1,-,TRBJ2-3,TRBV12-3/TRBV12-4,CASSLSDRGTDTQYF,TGTGCCAGCAGTTTATCGGACAGGGGCACAGATACGCAGTATTTT
TRBD2,-,TRBJ2-1,TRBV29-1,CSVDGERSGGPEYNEQFF,TGCAGCGTTGATGGCGAACGGAGCGGGGGGCCAGAGTACAATGAGCAGTTCTTC
-,-,TRBJ1-2,TRBV9,CASSGRYGYTF,TGTGCCAGCAGCGGGCGGTATGGCTACACCTTC
-,-,TRBJ1-2,TRBV19,CASSITPWDYGYTF,TGTGCCAGTAGTATCACCCCCTGGGACTATGGCTACACCTTC
TRBD1,-,TRBJ1-4,TRBV15,CATSRGQGAYNEKLFF,TGTGCCACCAGCAGAGGGCAGGGGGCTTATAATGAAAAACTGTTTTTT
-,-,TRBJ1-5,TRBV4-1,CASSQEGGGYSNQPQHF,TGCGCCAGCAGCCAAGAGGGGGGTGGGTATAGCAATCAGCCCCAGCATTTT
-,few,TRBJ2-1,TRBV9,CASSVGGGNEQFF,TGTGCCAGCAGCGTAGGAGGCGGGAATGAGCAGTTCTTC
-,-,TRBJ2-3,TRBV30,CASDSDTQYF,TGTGCCTCCGACAGCGATACGCAGTATTTT
-,-,TRBJ1-1,TRBV30,CAWTTGRWNTEAFF,TGTGCCTGGACTACGGGACGATGGAACACTGAAGCTTTCTTT
TRBD1,-,TRBJ1-6,TRBV20-1,CSASPGQGSSPLHF,TGCAGTGCATCCCCGGGACAGGGTAGTTCACCCCTCCACTTT
TRBD2,-,TRBJ2-1,TRBV29-1,CSVEEWTSGVGEQFF,TGCAGCGTTGAAGAGTGGACTAGCGGGGTCGGGGAGCAGTTCTTC
-,few,TRBJ2-3,TRBV7-9,CASSLGASGSTDTQYF,TGTGCCAGCAGCTTAGGGGCGAGCGGGAGCACAGATACGCAGTATTTT
-,-,TRBJ1-1,TRBV7-8,CASSLAGKVAFF,TGTGCCAGCAGCTTAGCAGGGAAGGTGGCTTTCTTT
-,-,TRBJ1-2,TRBV30,CAWSEGRPNGYTF,TGTGCCTGGAGTGAGGGCAGGCCTAATGGCTACACCTTC
-,-,TRBJ2-2,TRBV3-1,CASSQEPGTMVSGELFF,TGTGCCAGCAGCCAAGAACCGGGCACGATGGTATCCGGGGAGCTGTTTTTT
-,-,TRBJ2-1,TRBV3-1,CASEEAGEQFF,TGTGCCAGCGAGGAGGCGGGGGAGCAGTTCTTC
TRBD1,-,TRBJ1-6,TRBV9,CASSNPTGGNSPLHF,TGTGCCAGCAGCAATCCGACAGGGGGCAATTCACCCCTCCACTTT
-,-,TRBJ2-2,TRBV9,CASSGDMNTGELFF,TGTGCCAGCAGCGGGGACATGAACACCGGGGAGCTGTTTTTT
-,few,TRBJ1-5,TRBV27,CASSLQGRGNQPQHF,TGTGCCAGCAGTCTCCAGGGAAGGGGCAATCAGCCCCAGCATTTT